This entry is about one TCR beta chain. What it binds is not known. Its ends do not fully match the called genes, so a read error is possible. The data belong to a study of cytomegalovirus exposure and HLA in healthy donors. The germline V gene has CDR1 SGHRS and CDR2 YFSETQ. This CDR3 has 15 amino acids. Study findings and constraints: Presence/absence results assume similar sequencing depth per donor, which may not hold.

The PCR had 60 Vbeta and 13 Jbeta primers. Libraries were prepared by immunoSEQ multiplex PCR; TCRdb keeps only in-frame clonotypes and omits some of them. This sample's table has under 150,000 clones. The TCR comes from a woman in her fifties or sixties in good health and CMV-seronegative. The sample consisted of PBMCs. The chain has TRBV5-1 and TRBJ1-4; 9 bases agree with TRBD1. The CDR3 region is CASSLSGTGNEKLLF. Written as DNA, the CDR3 is TGCGCCAGCAGCTTGTCGGGGACAGGGAATGAAAAACTGCTTTTT.